What follows are 28 T cell receptor beta chains derived from one specimen sequenced in a study of a mutant IDH1 vaccine in newly diagnosed glioma. The method was immunoSEQ multiplex PCR; TCRdb's version includes in-frame clones alone and lacks a portion of them. The sample lists roughly 40,000 clones, 80% to 95% occurring once. These TCRs' antigens remain unknown. Time point of the sample: week 23, last vaccination. Mutant IDH1 20-mer peptide, at 300 ug, made up each vaccine dose, with topical imiquimod. The sample here was PBMCs, taken from a glioma patient whose treatment included an IDH1 peptide vaccine. The receptors here all came from a man in his fifties or sixties with glioma.

The chain carries TRBV6-1 and TRBJ2-5; D possibly corresponds to TRBD2 (5 bases). Germline V CDR1 and CDR2: MNHNS, SASEGT. Between the trimmed V and J ends, which lost 1 base and 4 bases, there was a span of 10 bases. The CDR3 sequence is 14 residues long. CDR3 DNA sequence: TGTGCCAGCAGTGAAGGGCTAGCCACAGAGACCCAGTACTTC. This translates into CASSEGLATETQYF.

This sequence joins TRBV15 and TRBJ2-7; D not certain. This CDR3 has 15 residues. The V end was cut by 0 bases, the J end by 2 bases, with 11 bases between. Germline CDR1 reads LNHNV; CDR2 reads YYDKDF (reference sequence). The CDR3 DNA follows: TGTGCCACCAGCAGAGATATGGGTGTCGCCTACGAGCAGTACTTC. Protein sequence: CATSRDMGVAYEQYF.

This chain joins TRBV5-4 and TRBJ2-2; D is unclear. The CDR3 extends over 14 amino acids. The V end lost 0 bases, the J end lost 2 bases, and 5 bases lay between the germline ends. The germline V gene has CDR1 SGHNT and CDR2 YYREEE (reference sequence). CDR3 coding DNA: TGTGCCAGCAGCTTGGCGGATAACACCGGGGAGCTGTTTTTT. This translates into CASSLADNTGELFF.

This chain uses TRBV2 with TRBJ1-5, with a weak D call TRBD1 (6 bases). Deletions cut 5 bases from V and 4 bases from J, with 9 bases between. The CDR3 is made up of 13 amino acids. Germline V gene data show CDR1 as SNHLY and CDR2 as FYNNEI. For the CDR3, the DNA is TGTGCCAGCAGTAAAGGGACAAATCAGCCCCAGCATTTT. Its translation is CASSKGTNQPQHF.

The rearrangement joins TRBV19 to TRBJ2-3; TRBD1 matches at 7 bases. The junction had 6 bases not matched to a gene; V was cut back by 5 bases and J by 4 bases. The CDR3 sequence is 14 residues long. CDR1 is LNHDA and CDR2 is SQIVND in the germline V gene (reference sequence). The chain's CDR3 is CASSPTGWADTQYF. CDR3 DNA sequence: TGTGCCAGTAGTCCGACAGGGTGGGCAGATACGCAGTATTTT.

V is TRBV29-1 and J is TRBJ1-1; D gene uncertain. The CDR3 consists of 11 residues. Germline CDR1 SQVTM, CDR2 ANQGSEA. V dropped 4 bases and J dropped 1 base, with 4 bases sitting between them. Here the CDR3 DNA reads TGCAGCGTTGTGGAGAACACTGAAGCTTTCTTT. It is translated as CSVVENTEAFF.

This clone was recorded once. The chain uses TRBV5-1 and TRBJ2-2; 8 nucleotides line up with TRBD1. This CDR3 has 15 residues. The germline V gene encodes CDR1 SGHRS and CDR2 YFSETQ. V lost 0 bases, J lost 4 bases, and 2 bases stayed unmatched. The CDR3 region has the DNA TGCGCCAGCAGCTTGGGGACAGGGACCACCGGGGAGCTGTTTTTT. Its protein is CASSLGTGTTGELFF.

This rearrangement joins TRBV7-9 to TRBJ1-1, with D perhaps matching TRBD1 (5 bases). V was clipped by 5 bases and J by 6 bases, with 13 bases between them. The CDR3 extends over 13 amino acids. CDR1 is SEHNR, CDR2 FQNEAQ, per germline (reference sequence). CDR3 nucleotide sequence: TGTGCCAGCAGCCCCCTGACAGTAGCTGAAGCTTTCTTT. This sequence encodes CASSPLTVAEAFF.

This chain uses TRBV7-2 with TRBJ2-1; 12 positions match TRBD1. CDR3 length: 16 amino acids. Germline loops: CDR1 SGHTA, CDR2 FQGNSA. The V segment lost 3 bases and the J segment 7 bases; nucleotides outside the gene matches: 7. DNA of the CDR3: TGTGCCAGCAGCTTCACGGGACAGGGGGCGGGGAATGAGCAGTTCTTC. Its translation is CASSFTGQGAGNEQFF.

The chain couples TRBV2 to TRBJ2-7; D is perhaps TRBD2 (6 bases). V was trimmed by 4 bases and J by 0 bases, leaving 13 bases between them. Per germline, CDR1 SNHLY and CDR2 FYNNEI. The CDR3 runs 15 residues. CDR3 nucleotide sequence: TGTGCCAGCAGTGGCGCGGGACGGAGCTCCTACGAGCAGTACTTC. It specifies CASSGAGRSSYEQYF.

V is TRBV4-1 and J is TRBJ1-2; D not resolved. Germline assignment: CDR1 MGHRA and CDR2 YSYEKL. The CDR3 is 15 residues long. Trimming took 0 bases from V and 8 from J, leaving 16 bases between them. The CDR3 nucleotides read TGCGCCAGCAGCCAAGATTATAGCTTTCCGGCGGGCTACACCTTC. Translated, it gives CASSQDYSFPAGYTF.

This rearrangement joins TRBV7-9 to TRBJ2-1; 8 nucleotides line up with TRBD2. Germline CDR1 is SEHNR and CDR2 is FQNEAQ (reference sequence). Trimming removed 7 bases from V and 8 bases from J; junction bases left unmatched: 16. The CDR3 is made up of 16 amino acids. The CDR3 DNA is TGTGCCAGCACCCGGGGGGTTGAGCGGGAGTCTGATGAGCAGTTCTTC. Protein: CASTRGVERESDEQFF.

Concerning this clone: Sequence at one end of the junction differs from germline and may be a read error. Other DNA sequences in the sample encode the same CDR3. The CDR3 protein is CASSSQGQGAVFTEAFF. CDR3 sequence (DNA): TGCGCCAGCAGCTCCCAAGGACAGGGGGCAGTCTTCACTGAAGCCTTCTTT. V gene TRBV5-1 combines with J gene TRBJ1-1; TRBD1 matches at 11 bases. Germline CDR1 and CDR2: SGHRS and YFSETQ. The CDR3 has 17 amino acids. Variable domain in full (rest from reference TRBV5-1 and TRBJ1-1): KAGVTQTPRYLIKTRGQQVTLSCSPISGHRSVSWYQQTPGQGLQFLFEYFSETQRNKGNFPGRFSGRQFSNSRSEMNVSTLELGDSALYLCASSSQGQGAVFTEAFFGQGTRLTVV.

The rearrangement uses TRBV28 and TRBJ2-7; D gene uncertain. The length of the CDR3 is 11 residues. The germline gives CDR1 MDHEN, CDR2 SYDVKM. Between the trimmed V and J ends, which lost 4 bases and 5 bases, there was a span of 6 bases. The chain's CDR3 is CASSSFHEQYF. The CDR3 DNA follows: TGTGCCAGCAGTTCCTTCCACGAGCAGTACTTC.

The V gene is TRBV19, the J gene TRBJ2-7; 10 bases are a match to TRBD2. The germline V gene encodes CDR1 LNHDA and CDR2 SQIVND (reference sequence). The CDR3 runs 15 residues. With 3 bases clipped from V and 4 bases from J, the junction kept 6 bases outside the gene matches. The DNA for the CDR3 is TGTGCCAGTAGTATTCTAGCGGGAGATGGTTACGAGCAGTACTTC. It yields the protein CASSILAGDGYEQYF.

This chain joins TRBV4-3 and TRBJ2-7; D tentatively reads TRBD1 or TRBD2 (5 bases each). V shed 0 bases and J shed 3 bases, with 9 bases lying between them. The CDR3 length is 14 residues. Germline assignment: CDR1 LGHNA and CDR2 YSLEER. CDR3 loop: CASSQDIGGYEQYF. The CDR3 nucleotides are TGCGCCAGCAGCCAAGATATTGGGGGCTACGAGCAGTACTTC.

In nucleotides, the CDR3 is TGTGCCAGCAGCTTAGGGCGACAGGGGGACACCGGGGAGCTGTTTTTT. Residues: CASSLGRQGDTGELFF. V is TRBV7-9 and J is TRBJ2-2; 9 bases map to TRBD1. Germline CDR1 is SEHNR and CDR2 is FQNEAQ (reference sequence). Unmatched junction bases numbered 3, after V lost 1 base and J lost 3 bases. The CDR3 loop spans 16 amino acids.

The chain couples TRBV6-5 to TRBJ1-4, with 9 bases fitting TRBD1. The V gene end was trimmed by 6 bases and the J gene end by 8 bases; junction bases not matched to a gene: 10. Germline CDR1 reads MNHEY; CDR2 reads SVGAGI. The CDR3 contains 15 residues. Written as DNA, the CDR3 is TGTGCCAGCAGGGGGACCGGGACAGGGAGCGAAAAACTGTTTTTT. This codes for CASRGTGTGSEKLFF.

The chain has TRBV11-2 and TRBJ2-2; TRBD2 matches 12 bases. Germline CDR1 reads SGHAT; CDR2 reads FQNNGV. V was clipped by 2 bases and J by 7 bases; unmatched bases: 11. The CDR3 is 18 residues long. The chain's CDR3 is CASSLRLAGGLSGGELFF. The CDR3 DNA is TGTGCCAGCAGCTTAAGGCTAGCGGGGGGGCTTAGCGGCGGGGAGCTGTTTTTT.

V gene TRBV27 combines with J gene TRBJ1-6; D is possibly TRBD1 (5 bases). Deletions cut 5 bases from V and 4 bases from J, with 9 bases between. The CDR3 totals 14 residues. The germline V gene encodes CDR1 MNHEY and CDR2 SMNVEV (reference sequence). The CDR3, as DNA: TGTGCCAGCAGTCCGGGACCGTATAATTCACCCCTCCACTTT. Translating it yields CASSPGPYNSPLHF.

V usage is TRBV19 and J usage is TRBJ2-4; TRBD2 might be the D (5 bases). The V end was cut by 3 bases, the J end by 8 bases, with 8 bases between. The CDR3 covers 12 residues. CDR1 and CDR2 from the germline V gene are LNHDA and SQIVND (reference sequence). This CDR3 is CASSMRADIQYF. CDR3 in DNA: TGTGCCAGTAGTATGCGAGCGGACATTCAGTACTTC. The whole variable domain, filled in from reference TRBV19 and TRBJ2-4, reads DGGITQSPKYLFRKEGQNVTLSCEQNLNHDAMYWYRQDPGQGLRLIYYSQIVNDFQKGDIAEGYSVSREKKESFPLTVTSAQKNPTAFYLCASSMRADIQYFGAGTRLSVL.

The genes are TRBV10-3 and TRBJ1-5, with a possible D match to TRBD1 (5 bases). Germline V gives CDR1 ENHRY, CDR2 SYGVKD. Trimming removed 10 bases from V and 0 bases from J, with 13 bases in between. This CDR3 spans 14 amino acids. The CDR3 DNA reads as TGTGCCAGTAACGGGGGGAATAGCAATCAGCCCCAGCATTTT. It specifies CASNGGNSNQPQHF.

V gene TRBV5-1 combines with J gene TRBJ2-2, with 10 bases that match TRBD1. CDR3 length equals 16 residues. The ends lost 3 bases at V and 4 bases at J; junction bases unmatched: 6. The V gene's germline CDR1 is SGHRS and CDR2 YFSETQ. The CDR3 region has the DNA TGCGCCAGCAGCTCCAAGAGACAGGGGGCCACCGGGGAGCTGTTTTTT. Translated, it gives CASSSKRQGATGELFF. The full variable domain, completed using reference TRBV5-1 and TRBJ2-2, is KAGVTQTPRYLIKTRGQQVTLSCSPISGHRSVSWYQQTPGQGLQFLFEYFSETQRNKGNFPGRFSGRQFSNSRSEMNVSTLELGDSALYLCASSSKRQGATGELFFGEGSRLTVL.

The chain uses TRBV9 and TRBJ2-1, with TRBD2 matching 8 bases. Losses at the gene ends were 3 bases for V and 0 bases for J; bases not matched to a gene: 5. Germline V lookup: CDR1 SGDLS, CDR2 YYNGEE. The CDR3 loop spans 16 amino acids. The CDR3 DNA is TGTGCCAGCAGCGGGGGTAGCGGGACCTCCTACAATGAGCAGTTCTTC. It specifies CASSGGSGTSYNEQFF.

This chain uses TRBV5-1 with TRBJ1-1, with D uncertain. The V gene's germline CDR1 is SGHRS and CDR2 YFSETQ. Trimming took 4 bases from V and 6 from J, leaving 7 bases between them. The CDR3 is 11 amino acids. In DNA form, the CDR3 reads TGCGCCAGCAGCGACGGATCTGAAGCTTTCTTT. It codes for CASSDGSEAFF.

The rearrangement links TRBV11-2 to TRBJ1-1; no clear D gene. Germline V gene lookup returns CDR1 SGHAT and CDR2 FQNNGV. This CDR3 spans 15 amino acids. V shed 1 base and J shed 1 base, with 10 bases lying between them. The CDR3 here is CASSLGLRTNTEAFF. The CDR3, as DNA: TGTGCCAGCAGCTTAGGACTCCGAACGAACACTGAAGCTTTCTTT.

The rearrangement links TRBV27 to TRBJ1-1; D remains unclear. The germline V and J ends were trimmed by 2 bases and 7 bases, with 14 bases remaining between them. Per the germline V gene, CDR1 is MNHEY and CDR2 is SMNVEV (reference sequence). The CDR3 length is 14 residues. The CDR3 nucleotides read TGTGCCAGCAGTTTAGGCGGGTACGTGGGTGAAGCTTTCTTT. This gives the protein CASSLGGYVGEAFF.

This chain uses TRBV29-1 with TRBJ2-4; TRBD1 or TRBD2 may be the D gene (6 bases each). Per the germline V gene, CDR1 is SQVTM and CDR2 is ANQGSEA. Trimming pared 3 bases from V and 1 base from J, leaving 13 bases between. The CDR3 length is 15 residues. Written as DNA, the CDR3 is TGCAGCGTTGACTTTCCGGGGGCTGCCAAAAACATTCAGTACTTC. Amino acid sequence: CSVDFPGAAKNIQYF.